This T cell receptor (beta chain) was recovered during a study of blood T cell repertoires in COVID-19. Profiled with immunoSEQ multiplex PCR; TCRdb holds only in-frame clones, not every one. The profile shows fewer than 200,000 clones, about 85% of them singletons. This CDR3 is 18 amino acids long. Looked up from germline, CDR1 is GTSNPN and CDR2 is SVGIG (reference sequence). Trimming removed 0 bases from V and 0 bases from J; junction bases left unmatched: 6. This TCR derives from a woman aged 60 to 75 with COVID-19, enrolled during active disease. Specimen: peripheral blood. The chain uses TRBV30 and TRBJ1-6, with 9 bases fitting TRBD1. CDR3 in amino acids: CAWSVGTGYFSYNSPLHF. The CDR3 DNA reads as TGTGCCTGGAGTGTTGGGACAGGGTACTTCTCCTATAATTCACCCCTCCACTTT.